This T cell receptor beta chain originates from a study of cytomegalovirus exposure and HLA in healthy donors. Primers included in the PCR were 60 Vbeta and 13 Jbeta primers. Assay used: immunoSEQ multiplex PCR; TCRdb lists only in-frame clones, some missing. The sample includes 45,000 to 60,000 clones, around 81% of them seen just once. Study-wide results and limits: Prediction of most subjects' HLA-A and HLA-B alleles by TCR beta sequences was reportedly accurate. The classifier was said to identify cytomegalovirus status with high specificity and sensitivity.

This CDR3 has 15 residues. V was pared by 2 bases and J by 2 bases, with 4 bases of the junction left unmatched. Germline V gene sequence: CDR1 SGHNT, CDR2 YYREEE (reference sequence). In regard to this clone: Its antigen is currently unknown.

The sequence came from a man under 40 in good health and CMV-seropositive. Sequenced material: PBMCs. This rearrangement joins TRBV5-4 to TRBJ2-3; TRBD2 agrees at 8 bases. In nucleotides, the CDR3 is TGTGCCAGCAGCTTAGCGGGGGACTCCACAGATACGCAGTATTTT. It encodes CASSLAGDSTDTQYF.